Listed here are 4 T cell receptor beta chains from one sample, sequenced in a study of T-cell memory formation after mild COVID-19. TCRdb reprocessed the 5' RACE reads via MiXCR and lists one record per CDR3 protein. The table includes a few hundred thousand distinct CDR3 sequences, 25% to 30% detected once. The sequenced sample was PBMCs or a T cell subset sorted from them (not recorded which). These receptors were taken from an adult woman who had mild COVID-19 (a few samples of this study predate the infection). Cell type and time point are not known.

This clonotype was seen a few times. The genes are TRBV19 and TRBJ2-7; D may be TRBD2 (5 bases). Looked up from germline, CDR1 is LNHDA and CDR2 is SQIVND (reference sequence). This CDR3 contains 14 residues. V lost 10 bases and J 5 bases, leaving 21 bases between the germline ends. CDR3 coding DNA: TGTGCCACCAAGTCGACGGGAAGGTCCCACGAGCAGTACTTC. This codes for CATKSTGRSHEQYF.

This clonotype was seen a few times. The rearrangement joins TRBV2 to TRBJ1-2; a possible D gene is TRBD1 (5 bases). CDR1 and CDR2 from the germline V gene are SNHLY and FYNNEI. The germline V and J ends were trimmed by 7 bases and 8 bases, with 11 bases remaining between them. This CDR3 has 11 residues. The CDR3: CASKPSGGYTF. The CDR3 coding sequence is TGTGCCAGCAAACCCTCAGGGGGCTACACCTTC.

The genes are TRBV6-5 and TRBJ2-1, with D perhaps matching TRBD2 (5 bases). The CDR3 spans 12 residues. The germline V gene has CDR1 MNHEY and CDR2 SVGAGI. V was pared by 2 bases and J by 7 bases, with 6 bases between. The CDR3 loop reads CASSYEGNEQFF. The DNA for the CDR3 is TGTGCCAGCAGTTACGAGGGAAATGAGCAGTTCTTC.

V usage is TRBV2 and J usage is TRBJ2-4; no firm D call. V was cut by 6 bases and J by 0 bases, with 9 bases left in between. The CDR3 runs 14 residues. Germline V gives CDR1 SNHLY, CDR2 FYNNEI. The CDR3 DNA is TGTGCCAGCAGCCCCGAGATAGCCAAAAACATTCAGTACTTC. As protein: CASSPEIAKNIQYF.